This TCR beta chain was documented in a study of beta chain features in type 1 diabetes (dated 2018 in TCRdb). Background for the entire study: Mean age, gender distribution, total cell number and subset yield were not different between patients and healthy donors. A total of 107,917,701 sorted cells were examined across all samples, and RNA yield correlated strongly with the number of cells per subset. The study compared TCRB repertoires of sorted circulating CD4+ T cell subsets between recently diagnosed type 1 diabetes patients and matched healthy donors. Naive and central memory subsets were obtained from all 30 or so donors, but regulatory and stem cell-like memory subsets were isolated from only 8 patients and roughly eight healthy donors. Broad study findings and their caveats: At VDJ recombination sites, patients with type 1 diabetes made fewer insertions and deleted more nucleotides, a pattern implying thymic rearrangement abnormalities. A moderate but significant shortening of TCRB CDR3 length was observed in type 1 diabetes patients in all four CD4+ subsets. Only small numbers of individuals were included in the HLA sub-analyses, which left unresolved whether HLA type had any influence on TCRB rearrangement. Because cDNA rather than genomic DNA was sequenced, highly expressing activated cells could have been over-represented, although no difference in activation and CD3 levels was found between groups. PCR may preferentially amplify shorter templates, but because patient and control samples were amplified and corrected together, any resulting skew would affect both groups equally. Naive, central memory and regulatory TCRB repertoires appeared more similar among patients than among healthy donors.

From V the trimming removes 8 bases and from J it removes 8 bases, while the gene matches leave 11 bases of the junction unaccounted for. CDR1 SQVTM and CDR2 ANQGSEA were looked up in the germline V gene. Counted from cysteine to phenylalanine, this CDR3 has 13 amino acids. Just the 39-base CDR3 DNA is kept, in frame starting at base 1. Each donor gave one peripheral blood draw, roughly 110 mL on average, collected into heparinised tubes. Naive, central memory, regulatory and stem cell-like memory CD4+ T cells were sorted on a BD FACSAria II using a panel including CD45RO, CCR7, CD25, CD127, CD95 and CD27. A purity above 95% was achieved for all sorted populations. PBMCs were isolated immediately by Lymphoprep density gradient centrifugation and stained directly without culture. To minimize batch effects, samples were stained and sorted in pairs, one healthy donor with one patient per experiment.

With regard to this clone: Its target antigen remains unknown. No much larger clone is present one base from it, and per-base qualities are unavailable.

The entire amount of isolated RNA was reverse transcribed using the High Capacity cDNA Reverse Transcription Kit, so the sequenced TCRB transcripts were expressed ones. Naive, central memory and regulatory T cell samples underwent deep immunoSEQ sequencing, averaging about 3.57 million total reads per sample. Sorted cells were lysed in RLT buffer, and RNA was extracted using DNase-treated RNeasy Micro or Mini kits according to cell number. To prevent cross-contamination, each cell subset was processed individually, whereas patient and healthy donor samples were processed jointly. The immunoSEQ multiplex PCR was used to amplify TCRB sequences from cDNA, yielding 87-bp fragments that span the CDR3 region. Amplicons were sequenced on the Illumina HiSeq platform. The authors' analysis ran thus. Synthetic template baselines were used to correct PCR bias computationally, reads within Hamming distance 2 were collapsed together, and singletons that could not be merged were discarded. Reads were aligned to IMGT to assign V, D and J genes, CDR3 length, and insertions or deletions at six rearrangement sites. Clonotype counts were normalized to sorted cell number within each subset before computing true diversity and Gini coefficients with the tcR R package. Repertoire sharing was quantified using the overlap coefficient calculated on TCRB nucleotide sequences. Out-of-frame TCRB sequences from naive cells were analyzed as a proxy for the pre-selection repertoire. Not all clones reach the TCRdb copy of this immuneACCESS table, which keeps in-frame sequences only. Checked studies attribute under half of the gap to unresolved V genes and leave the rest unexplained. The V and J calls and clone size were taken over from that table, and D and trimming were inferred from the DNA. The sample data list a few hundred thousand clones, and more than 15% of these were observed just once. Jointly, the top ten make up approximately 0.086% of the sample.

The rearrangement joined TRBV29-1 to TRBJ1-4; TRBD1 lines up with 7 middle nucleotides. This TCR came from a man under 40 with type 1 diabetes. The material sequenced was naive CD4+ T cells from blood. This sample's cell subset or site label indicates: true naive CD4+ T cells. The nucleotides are TGCAGCCCTGGGACCCAGGGGGACGAAAAACTGTTTTTT. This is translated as CSPGTQGDEKLFF.